Each of the 10 T cell receptor beta chains below was sequenced from the same sample in a study of blood T cell repertoires in COVID-19. TCRdb's table, derived via immunoSEQ multiplex PCR, lists solely in-frame clones and lacks some. The repertoire holds more than 60,000 clones, with roughly 86% as singletons. The sequencing input was peripheral blood. The receptors come from a woman in her forties or fifties with active or convalescent COVID-19.

The chain joins TRBV2 to TRBJ2-7; 15 bases are shared with TRBD2. The CDR3 is 15 residues long. Trimming at V came to 3 bases and at J to 4 bases, leaving 1 base not matched to a gene. Germline V gene sequence: CDR1 SNHLY, CDR2 FYNNEI. The CDR3, as DNA: TGTGCCAGCAGTGACGGACTAGCGGGAGGGTACGAGCAGTACTTC. Residues: CASSDGLAGGYEQYF.

The rearrangement uses TRBV10-3 and TRBJ2-1, with TRBD1 identical over 10 bases. CDR1 and CDR2 (germline): ENHRY, SYGVKD. The CDR3 has 15 residues. V was clipped by 7 bases and J by 8 bases; unmatched bases: 11. CDR3 loop: CAITRQGALQDEQFF. In DNA, the CDR3 is TGTGCCATCACGAGACAGGGGGCTTTACAAGATGAGCAGTTCTTC.

This clone appeared once. V is TRBV5-1 and J is TRBJ2-7; 15 positions agree with TRBD2. Germline lookup yields CDR1 SGHRS and CDR2 YFSETQ. Trimming at V came to 3 bases and at J to 2 bases, leaving 9 bases not matched to a gene. CDR3 size: 18 residues. For the CDR3, the DNA is TGCGCCAGCAGCTCTTACCACGGACTAGCGGGAGGGCCCTACGAGCAGTACTTC. Residues: CASSSYHGLAGGPYEQYF.

J is TRBJ2-7 and V is TRBV7-2; 8 bases are a match to TRBD2. V gave up 1 base and J gave up 5 bases; unmatched junction bases: 7. The CDR3 is 15 amino acids. From germline, CDR1 is SGHTA and CDR2 FQGNSA. CDR3 nucleotides: TGTGCCAGCAGCTTAGTTGCGGGAGGACCGGACGAGCAGTACTTC. This gives the protein CASSLVAGGPDEQYF.

This chain connects TRBV10-3 to TRBJ1-2; no clear D gene. Germline-derived CDR1 and CDR2 are ENHRY and SYGVKD. The length of the CDR3 is 14 residues. V lost 4 bases and J 14 bases, leaving 23 bases between the germline ends. Here the CDR3 DNA reads TGTGCCATCAGTGTACCGGAGCGGCCTTTTGGAGGGACCTTC. Amino acids: CAISVPERPFGGTF.

This clone appeared a single time. J is TRBJ2-5 and V is TRBV5-1, with D possibly being TRBD2 (7 bases). Germline V gene sequence: CDR1 SGHRS, CDR2 YFSETQ. CDR3 length equals 15 residues. Trimming shortened V by 6 bases and J by 1 base, and 16 bases separated the two germline ends. The CDR3 region has the DNA TGCGCCAGCAAAACTCTAGGGGGGGCCCAAGAGACCCAGTACTTC. Its translation is CASKTLGGAQETQYF.

This clone was observed once. The rearrangement links TRBV5-1 to TRBJ2-3, with 12 bases aligning to TRBD2. V lost 4 bases and J lost 1; bases outside the gene matches: 4. The CDR3 loop spans 16 amino acids. CDR1 and CDR2 from the germline V gene are SGHRS and YFSETQ. CDR3 sequence (DNA): TGCGCCAGCAGCGCCGGACTAGCGGGACGCACAGATACGCAGTATTTT. It translates to CASSAGLAGRTDTQYF.

This clone has just a few counts. The chain joins TRBV7-6 to TRBJ2-3; TRBD2 matches at 12 bases. The J segment lost 2 bases and the V segment lost 7 bases, leaving 19 bases of the junction unmatched. The CDR3 sequence is 20 residues long. Per germline, CDR1 SGHVS and CDR2 FNYEAQ. The CDR3 loop is CASTPMGRGLAGPLTDTQYF. CDR3 DNA: TGTGCCAGCACCCCCATGGGGCGTGGACTAGCGGGACCCCTCACAGATACGCAGTATTTT.

The gene calls are TRBV5-1 and TRBJ2-5; a possible D gene is TRBD2 (6 bases). With 4 bases removed from V and 6 bases from J, the gap between germline ends came to 16 bases. Germline-derived CDR1 and CDR2 are SGHRS and YFSETQ. The CDR3 covers 14 residues. The CDR3 protein is CASSISRDSQTQYF. The CDR3 bases are TGCGCCAGCAGCATCTCCCGGGACTCCCAGACCCAGTACTTC. Complete variable domain (other parts from reference TRBV5-1 and TRBJ2-5): KAGVTQTPRYLIKTRGQQVTLSCSPISGHRSVSWYQQTPGQGLQFLFEYFSETQRNKGNFPGRFSGRQFSNSRSEMNVSTLELGDSALYLCASSISRDSQTQYFGPGTRLLVL.

The rearrangement uses TRBV7-3 and TRBJ2-6, with D possibly matching TRBD2 (6 bases). CDR3 size: 19 residues. Germline loops: CDR1 SGHTA, CDR2 FQGTGA. V lost 1 base to trimming and J lost 4 bases, with 20 bases between them. This CDR3 reads CASSLISGLSFGGANVLTF. DNA of the CDR3: TGTGCCAGCAGCTTAATTAGCGGTCTCAGCTTCGGGGGGGCCAACGTCCTGACTTTC.